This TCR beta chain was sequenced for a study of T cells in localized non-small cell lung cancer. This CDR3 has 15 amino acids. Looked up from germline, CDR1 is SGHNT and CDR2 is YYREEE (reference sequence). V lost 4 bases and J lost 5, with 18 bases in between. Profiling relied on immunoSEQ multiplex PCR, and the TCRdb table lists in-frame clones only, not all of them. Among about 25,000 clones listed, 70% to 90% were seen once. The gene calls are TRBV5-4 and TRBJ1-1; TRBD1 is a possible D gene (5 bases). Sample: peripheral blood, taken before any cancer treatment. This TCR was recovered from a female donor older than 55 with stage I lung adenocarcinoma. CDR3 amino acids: CASSAPGSGETEAFF. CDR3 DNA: TGTGCCAGCAGCGCACCAGGGTCGGGGGAGACTGAAGCTTTCTTT.